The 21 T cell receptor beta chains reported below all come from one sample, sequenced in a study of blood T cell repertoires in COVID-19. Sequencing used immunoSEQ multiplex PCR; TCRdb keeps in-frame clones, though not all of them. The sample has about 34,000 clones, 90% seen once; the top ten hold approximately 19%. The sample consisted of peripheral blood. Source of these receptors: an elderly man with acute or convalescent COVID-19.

The CDR3: CASSETQGNNSPLHF. The CDR3 nucleotides read TGCGCCAGCAGCGAGACACAGGGGAATAATTCACCCCTCCACTTT. The chain joins TRBV5-1 to TRBJ1-6, with TRBD1 identical over 7 bases. Germline V gives CDR1 SGHRS, CDR2 YFSETQ. The CDR3 spans 15 residues. J was trimmed by 5 bases and V by 4 bases; bases with no gene match: 6.

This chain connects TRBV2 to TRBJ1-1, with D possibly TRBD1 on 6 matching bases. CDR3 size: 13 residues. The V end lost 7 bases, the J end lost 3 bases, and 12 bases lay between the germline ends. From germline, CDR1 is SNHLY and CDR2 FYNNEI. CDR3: CASTLQGYTEAFF. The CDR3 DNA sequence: TGTGCCAGCACCTTACAGGGTTACACTGAAGCTTTCTTT.

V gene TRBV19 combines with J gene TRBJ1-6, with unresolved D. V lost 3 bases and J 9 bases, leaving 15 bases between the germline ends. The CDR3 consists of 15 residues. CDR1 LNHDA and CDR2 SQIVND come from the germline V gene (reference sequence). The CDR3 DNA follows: TGTGCCAGTAGTATCCCAGGCAGAGGGCTTTCACCCCTCCACTTT. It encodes CASSIPGRGLSPLHF.

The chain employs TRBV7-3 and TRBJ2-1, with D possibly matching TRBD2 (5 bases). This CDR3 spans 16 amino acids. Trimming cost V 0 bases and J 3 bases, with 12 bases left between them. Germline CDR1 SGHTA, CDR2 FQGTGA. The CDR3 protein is CASSLTVGELYNEQFF. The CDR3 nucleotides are TGTGCCAGCAGCTTAACCGTCGGGGAACTCTACAATGAGCAGTTCTTC.

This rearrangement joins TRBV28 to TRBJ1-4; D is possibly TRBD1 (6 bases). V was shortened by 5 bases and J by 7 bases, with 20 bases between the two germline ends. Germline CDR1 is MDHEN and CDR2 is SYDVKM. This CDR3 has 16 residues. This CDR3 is CASSDPRGGRGEKLFF. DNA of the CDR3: TGTGCCAGCAGTGATCCCCGAGGGGGACGAGGTGAAAAACTGTTTTTT.

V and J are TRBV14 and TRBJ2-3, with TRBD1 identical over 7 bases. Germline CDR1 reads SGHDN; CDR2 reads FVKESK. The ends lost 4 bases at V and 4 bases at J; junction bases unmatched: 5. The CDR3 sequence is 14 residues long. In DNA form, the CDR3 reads TGTGCCAGCAGCCGGGACAGAGTTTCAGATACGCAGTATTTT. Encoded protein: CASSRDRVSDTQYF.

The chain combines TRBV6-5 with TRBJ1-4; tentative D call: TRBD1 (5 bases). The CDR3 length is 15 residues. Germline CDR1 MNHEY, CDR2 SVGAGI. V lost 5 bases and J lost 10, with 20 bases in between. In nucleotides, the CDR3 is TGTGCCAGCAGTCCTGACAGCCCGGATGTTTCAAAACTGTTTTTT. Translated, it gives CASSPDSPDVSKLFF.

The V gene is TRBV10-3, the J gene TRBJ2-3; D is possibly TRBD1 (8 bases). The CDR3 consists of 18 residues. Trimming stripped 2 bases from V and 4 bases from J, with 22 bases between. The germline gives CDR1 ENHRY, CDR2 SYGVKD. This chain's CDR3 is CAISETPRQGTKADTQYF. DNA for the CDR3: TGTGCCATCAGTGAGACCCCCCGACAGGGGACTAAGGCAGATACGCAGTATTTT.

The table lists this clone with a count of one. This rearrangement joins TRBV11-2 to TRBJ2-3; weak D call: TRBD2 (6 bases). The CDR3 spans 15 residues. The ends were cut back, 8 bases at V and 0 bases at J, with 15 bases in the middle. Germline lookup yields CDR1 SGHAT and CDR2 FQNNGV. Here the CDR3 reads CASRGWGGSTDTQYF. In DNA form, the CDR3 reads TGTGCCAGCCGAGGCTGGGGAGGAAGCACAGATACGCAGTATTTT. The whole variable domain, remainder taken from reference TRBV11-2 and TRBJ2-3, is EAGVAQSPRYKIIEKRQSVAFWCNPISGHATLYWYQQILGQGPKLLIQFQNNGVVDDSQLPKDRFSAERLKGVDSTLKIQPAKLEDSAVYLCASRGWGGSTDTQYFGPGTRLTVL.

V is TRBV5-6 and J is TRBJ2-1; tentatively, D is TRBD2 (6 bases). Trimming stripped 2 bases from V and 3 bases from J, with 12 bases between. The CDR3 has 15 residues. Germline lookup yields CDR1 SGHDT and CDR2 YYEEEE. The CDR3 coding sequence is TGTGCCAGCAGCTTTGTCCAGGGAGGCTACAATGAGCAGTTCTTC. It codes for CASSFVQGGYNEQFF.

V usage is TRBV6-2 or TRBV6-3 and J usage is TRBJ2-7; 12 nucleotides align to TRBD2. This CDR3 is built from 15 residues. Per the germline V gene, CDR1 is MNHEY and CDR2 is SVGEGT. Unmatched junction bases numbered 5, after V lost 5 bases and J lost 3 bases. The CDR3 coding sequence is TGTGCCAGCAGTCTCGGGACTAGCGGGCACTACGAGCAGTACTTC. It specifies CASSLGTSGHYEQYF.

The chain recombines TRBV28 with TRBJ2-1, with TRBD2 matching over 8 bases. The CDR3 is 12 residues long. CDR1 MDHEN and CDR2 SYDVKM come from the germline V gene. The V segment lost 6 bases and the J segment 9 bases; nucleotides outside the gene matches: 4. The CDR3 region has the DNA TGTGCCAGCAGCCTCACTAGCGGTGAGCAGTTCTTC. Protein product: CASSLTSGEQFF.

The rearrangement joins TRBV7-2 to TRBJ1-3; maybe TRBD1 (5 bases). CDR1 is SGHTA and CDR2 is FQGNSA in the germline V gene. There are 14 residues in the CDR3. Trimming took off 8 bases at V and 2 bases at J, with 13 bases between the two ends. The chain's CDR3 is CASVGGGPGNTIYF. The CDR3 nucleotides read TGTGCCAGCGTTGGCGGGGGTCCTGGAAACACCATATATTTT.

CDR3 in amino acids: CASSAGGGEETQYF. The CDR3 DNA reads TGTGCCAGCTCAGCAGGGGGTGGAGAAGAGACCCAGTACTTC. The chain combines TRBV18 with TRBJ2-5; TRBD1 agrees at 7 bases. This CDR3 region has 14 residues. CDR1 and CDR2 (germline): KGHSH, LQKENI. V was clipped by 5 bases and J by 3 bases; unmatched bases: 6.

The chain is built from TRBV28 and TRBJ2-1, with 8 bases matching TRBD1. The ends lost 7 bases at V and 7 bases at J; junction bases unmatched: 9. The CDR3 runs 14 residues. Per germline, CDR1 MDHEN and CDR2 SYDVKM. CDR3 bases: TGTGCCAGCACGTCCCAGGGGGCGCGGAATGAGCAGTTCTTC. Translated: CASTSQGARNEQFF.

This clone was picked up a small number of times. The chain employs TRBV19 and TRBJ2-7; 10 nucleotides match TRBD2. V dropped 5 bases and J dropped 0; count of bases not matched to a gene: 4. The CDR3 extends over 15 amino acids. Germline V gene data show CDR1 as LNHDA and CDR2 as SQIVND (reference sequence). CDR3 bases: TGTGCCAGTAGTCAACTAGCGGGGAGCTCCTACGAGCAGTACTTC. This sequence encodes CASSQLAGSSYEQYF. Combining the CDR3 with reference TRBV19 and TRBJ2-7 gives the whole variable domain DGGITQSPKYLFRKEGQNVTLSCEQNLNHDAMYWYRQDPGQGLRLIYYSQIVNDFQKGDIAEGYSVSREKKESFPLTVTSAQKNPTAFYLCASSQLAGSSYEQYFGPGTRLTVT.

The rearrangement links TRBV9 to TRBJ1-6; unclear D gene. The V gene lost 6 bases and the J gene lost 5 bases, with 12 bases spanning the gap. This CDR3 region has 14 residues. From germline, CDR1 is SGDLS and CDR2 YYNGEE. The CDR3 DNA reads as TGTGCCAGCAATCGAGGGAACCATAATTCACCCCTCCACTTT. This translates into CASNRGNHNSPLHF. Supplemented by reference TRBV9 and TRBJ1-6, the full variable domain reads DSGVTQTPKHLITATGQRVTLRCSPRSGDLSVYWYQQSLDQGLQFLIQYYNGEERAKGNILERFSAQQFPDLHSELNLSSLELGDSALYFCASNRGNHNSPLHFGNGTRLTVT.

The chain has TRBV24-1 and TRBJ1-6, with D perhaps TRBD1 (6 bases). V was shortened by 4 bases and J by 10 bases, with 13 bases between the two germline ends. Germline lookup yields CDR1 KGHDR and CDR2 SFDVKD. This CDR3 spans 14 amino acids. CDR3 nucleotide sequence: TGTGCCACCAGTGAGGGCAGGGGCGGCTCACCCCTCCACTTT. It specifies CATSEGRGGSPLHF.

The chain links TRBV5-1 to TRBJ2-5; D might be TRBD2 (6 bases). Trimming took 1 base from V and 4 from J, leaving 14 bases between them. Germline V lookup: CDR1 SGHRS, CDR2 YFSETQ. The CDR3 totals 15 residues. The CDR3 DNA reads TGCGCCAGCAGCTTGAGGCCTACTAGCCGAGAGACCCAGTACTTC. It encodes CASSLRPTSRETQYF.

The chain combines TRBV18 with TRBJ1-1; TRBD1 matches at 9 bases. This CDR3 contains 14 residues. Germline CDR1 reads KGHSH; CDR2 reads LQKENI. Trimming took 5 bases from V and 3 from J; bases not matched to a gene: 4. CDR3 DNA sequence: TGTGCCAGCTCAAAAGACAGGGGGGACACTGAAGCTTTCTTT. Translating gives CASSKDRGDTEAFF.

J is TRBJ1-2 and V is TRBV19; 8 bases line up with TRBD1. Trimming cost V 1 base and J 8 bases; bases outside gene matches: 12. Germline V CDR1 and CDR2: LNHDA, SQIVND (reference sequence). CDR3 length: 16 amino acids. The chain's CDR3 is CASSIGGARGRGGYTF. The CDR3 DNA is TGTGCCAGTAGTATAGGAGGAGCCAGGGGGCGCGGAGGCTACACCTTC.